A single T cell receptor (beta chain) is shown here with its context. The authors' processing: Reference gene primers were amplified, and this amplification served to estimate nucleated cell counts. Only in-frame clones appear in the TCRdb table, and some are missing; sequencing was by immunoSEQ multiplex PCR. The V and J calls and clone size are taken from that table; D and trimming were inferred from the DNA. The sample has 220,000 or so clones; roughly 80% are singletons. The data were obtained in a study of blood T cell repertoires in COVID-19. Study-level information: Acute-phase and convalescent COVID-19 samples originated in the United States, Italy and Spain. PBMCs, B-cell-depleted T cells, or T cells were the source of the cDNA or gDNA that made up the material.

This CDR3 comprises 15 residues. The V and J ends lost 4 bases and 6 bases, in that order; junction bases with no gene match: 9. Germline CDR1 LGHDT, CDR2 YNNKEL (reference sequence). The receptor comes from a woman aged 55-75 years with acute or convalescent COVID-19. The chain employs TRBV3-1 (or the pseudogene TRBV3-2) and TRBJ1-2, with 9 bases fitting TRBD1. Sequenced input: peripheral blood. The CDR3 sequence is CASSPPGTGSDGYTF. The CDR3 DNA follows: TGTGCCAGCAGCCCACCCGGGACAGGGTCGGATGGCTACACCTTC.